This T cell receptor (gamma chain) was sequenced in a study of gamma-delta chains in newborns, infants, children. Across the study: Innate gammadelta T cells reportedly expand polyclonally right after birth, driven by microbial exposure, per the title.

Concerning this clone itself: Additional DNA sequences in this sample encode the identical CDR3.

TCRdb fed the reads to CATT. The sample contains about 1,100 gamma-chain clones, around half of which appear only once. The specimen sequenced was blood. This TCR was recovered from a child who was a newborn, infant or young child, either healthy, febrile or measles-vaccinated (not recorded which).

As DNA, the CDR3 is TGTGCCTTGTGGGAGCGCGGTTATTATAAGAAGCTCTTT. Protein sequence: CALWERGYYKKLF. The J gene went uncalled, whereas the V gene is TRGV9. The CDR3 runs to 13 residues. Germline V gives CDR1 GITISATS, CDR2 ISYDGTV (reference sequence).